This T cell receptor beta chain stems from a study of beta chain features in type 1 diabetes. Whole-study findings and limits: The study left unresolved whether HLA type influences TCRB rearrangement.

The isolated RNA, all of it, was reverse transcribed, so expressed TCRB transcripts were what got sequenced. Generated by immunoSEQ multiplex PCR, the TCRdb table keeps only in-frame clones and is missing some. The sample yields under 300,000 clones, 27% seen once. As to this clone: Its target is unknown.

The CDR3 runs to 13 residues. The germline V gene encodes CDR1 GTSNPN and CDR2 SVGIG (reference sequence). J lost 0 bases, V lost 4 bases, and 0 bases had no gene match. Sorted CD4+ subsets: naive, central memory, regulatory, stem cell-like memory (CD45RO/CCR7/CD25/CD127/CD95/CD27 panel). This chain links TRBV30 with TRBJ2-5; 9 bases fit TRBD2. The material sequenced was central memory CD4+ T cells from blood. This receptor was identified in a man aged 25-45 years in good health. The CDR3 protein is CAWIAGDQETQYF. The CDR3 nucleotides are TGTGCCTGGATAGCGGGGGACCAAGAGACCCAGTACTTC.